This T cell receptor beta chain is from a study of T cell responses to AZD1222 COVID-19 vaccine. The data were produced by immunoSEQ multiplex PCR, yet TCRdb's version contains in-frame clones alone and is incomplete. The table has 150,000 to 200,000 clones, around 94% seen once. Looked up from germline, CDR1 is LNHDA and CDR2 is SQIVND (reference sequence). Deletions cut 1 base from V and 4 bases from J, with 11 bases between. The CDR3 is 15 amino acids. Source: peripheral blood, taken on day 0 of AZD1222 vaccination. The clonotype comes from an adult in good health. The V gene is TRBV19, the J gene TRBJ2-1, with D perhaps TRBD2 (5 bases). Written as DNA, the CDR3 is TGTGCCAGTAGTATAGGTGCTAGCAGATACAATGAGCAGTTCTTC. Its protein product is CASSIGASRYNEQFF.